These T cell receptor beta chains were read from a single sample in a study of T-cell reconstitution after alpha-beta-depleted transplantation in children. MiXCR, applied by TCRdb to the PCR reads, yields one record per CDR3 protein. The table includes some 120,000 distinct CDR3 sequences, around a tenth detected once. Sequenced material: PBMCs, mostly from graft donor cells, taken 180 days after TCRalphabeta/CD19-depleted stem cell transplant. The receptors originated from a girl less than two years old who had a stem cell transplant for combined immunodeficiency, so the T cells may come from the graft donor. Both conserved end residues are part of each CDR3. D genes are given only for firm matches. Clone size is stated in some rows and not others, as once, few, many or a class when expanded.

v_gene	d_gene	abundance	j_gene	CDR3aa	CDR3nt
TRBV7-2	NA	NA	TRBJ2-5	CASSLEGGQETQYF	TGTGCCAGCAGCTTAGAGGGGGGGCAAGAGACCCAGTACTTC
TRBV7-2	NA	few	TRBJ1-6	CASSLGGVPLHF	TGTGCCAGCAGCTTAGGTGGAGTGCCCCTCCACTTT
TRBV5-5	NA	few	TRBJ2-7	CASSPGVGQYF	TGTGCCAGCAGCCCGGGTGTCGGGCAGTACTTC
TRBV27	NA	NA	TRBJ2-5	CASSFSPREVGETQYF	TGTGCCAGCAGTTTCTCTCCGAGGGAGGTGGGGGAGACCCAGTACTTC
TRBV5-6	TRBD1	NA	TRBJ2-7	CASSADRGDEQYF	TGTGCCAGCAGTGCCGACAGGGGAGACGAGCAGTACTTC
TRBV7-3	NA	NA	TRBJ2-7	CASSLGGKDYEQYF	TGTGCCAGCAGCTTAGGGGGGAAAGACTACGAGCAGTACTTC
TRBV9	TRBD2	NA	TRBJ2-5	CASSTPSGRARETQYF	TGTGCCAGCAGCACCCCTAGCGGGAGGGCCCGAGAGACCCAGTACTTC
TRBV20-1	NA	many	TRBJ1-2	CSASRAGGYGYTF	TGCAGTGCTAGCAGGGCTGGAGGATATGGCTACACCTTC
TRBV7-2	NA	NA	TRBJ1-5	CASSSTGSLQPQHF	TGTGCCAGCAGCTCCACCGGCAGTCTCCAGCCCCAGCATTTT
TRBV10-3	TRBD2	few	TRBJ2-3	CAITPGTRSDTQYF	TGTGCCATCACTCCAGGGACTAGGTCAGATACGCAGTATTTT
TRBV20-1	TRBD2	NA	TRBJ2-1	CSASGGAGYNEQFF	TGCAGTGCTAGCGGGGGGGCGGGGTACAATGAGCAGTTCTTC
TRBV25-1	TRBD2	few	TRBJ2-1	CASSELAGDNEQFF	TGTGCCAGCAGTGAACTAGCGGGAGACAATGAGCAGTTCTTC
TRBV29-1	NA	few	TRBJ2-7	CSVNDGKVHEQYF	TGCAGCGTTAACGACGGAAAGGTCCACGAGCAGTACTTC
TRBV7-9	NA	NA	TRBJ2-1	CASSLVRRSGPNEQFF	TGTGCCAGCAGCTTAGTTAGGCGTAGCGGTCCCAATGAGCAGTTCTTC
TRBV18	NA	NA	TRBJ2-7	CASSPSGRYEQYF	TGTGCCAGCTCACCTTCGGGGCGATACGAGCAGTACTTC
TRBV15	NA	few	TRBJ2-5	CATSRMKGMGETQYF	TGTGCCACCAGCAGAATGAAGGGCATGGGAGAGACCCAGTACTTC
TRBV12-3/TRBV12-4	NA	NA	TRBJ2-1	CASSFLATVPNEQFF	TGTGCCAGCAGTTTCCTAGCAACAGTCCCCAATGAGCAGTTCTTC
TRBV29-1	NA	few	TRBJ2-7	CSAGGAGVYEQYF	TGCAGCGCCGGTGGGGCAGGAGTATACGAGCAGTACTTC
TRBV11-2	NA	few	TRBJ1-2	CASSFSGDNYGYTF	TGTGCCAGCAGCTTTTCAGGGGATAACTATGGCTACACCTTC
TRBV20-1	NA	NA	TRBJ1-2	CSARSVNYGYTF	TGCAGTGCTAGGTCTGTTAACTATGGCTACACCTTC
TRBV7-8	TRBD2	NA	TRBJ2-1	CASSSQRTSSYNEQFF	TGTGCCAGCAGCTCGCAGAGGACTAGTTCCTACAATGAGCAGTTCTTC
TRBV29-1	NA	few	TRBJ2-7	CSAAGVAYEQYF	TGCAGCGCTGCCGGGGTAGCCTACGAGCAGTACTTC
TRBV12-3/TRBV12-4	TRBD2	many	TRBJ2-4	CASSLWGGLENIQYF	TGTGCCAGCAGTTTATGGGGGGGGTTGGAAAACATTCAGTACTTC
TRBV12-3/TRBV12-4	NA	many	TRBJ2-7	CASSLWDVPYEQYF	TGTGCCAGCAGTTTATGGGACGTGCCCTACGAGCAGTACTTC
TRBV11-1	TRBD2	few	TRBJ2-1	CASSRLAGNNEQFF	TGTGCCAGCAGCAGACTAGCGGGAAACAATGAGCAGTTCTTC
TRBV20-1	NA	NA	TRBJ1-2	CSARLLGFSYGYTF	TGCAGTGCTAGACTGCTCGGCTTCTCCTATGGCTACACCTTC
TRBV5-1	TRBD2	few	TRBJ2-7	CASSLRLASYEQYF	TGCGCCAGCAGCTTGAGACTAGCCTCCTACGAGCAGTACTTC
TRBV10-3	NA	few	TRBJ2-6	CAIRNSSGANVLTF	TGTGCCATCAGGAACAGCTCTGGGGCCAACGTCCTGACTTTC
TRBV6-1	NA	few	TRBJ1-1	CASSDRSKTTEAFF	TGTGCCAGCAGTGACCGGTCTAAAACCACTGAAGCTTTCTTT
TRBV12-3/TRBV12-4	NA	NA	TRBJ1-4	CASSFGSELFF	TGTGCCAGCAGTTTTGGGTCAGAACTGTTTTTT
TRBV5-1	NA	many	TRBJ1-4	CASSLGAGNEKLFF	TGCGCCAGCAGCTTGGGGGCAGGGAATGAAAAACTGTTTTTT
TRBV20-1	TRBD1	few	TRBJ1-1	CSAWRGQGATEAFF	TGCAGTGCGTGGCGCGGACAGGGGGCCACTGAAGCTTTCTTT
TRBV7-2	NA	NA	TRBJ2-3	CASSLLWGTDTQYF	TGTGCCAGCAGCTTACTCTGGGGCACAGATACGCAGTATTTT
TRBV18	NA	NA	TRBJ1-4	CASSRGTGNEKLFF	TGTGCCAGCTCACGCGGGACGGGTAATGAAAAACTGTTTTTT
TRBV9	NA	NA	TRBJ2-3	CASSVAAGDTQYF	TGTGCCAGCAGCGTAGCTGCGGGTGATACGCAGTATTTT
TRBV5-1	NA	NA	TRBJ2-7	CASSLGGGHSEQYF	TGCGCCAGCAGCTTGGGGGGGGGGCACAGCGAGCAGTACTTC
TRBV5-1	NA	NA	TRBJ2-7	CASSLDRDTYEQYF	TGCGCCAGCAGCTTGGACCGGGACACCTACGAGCAGTACTTC
TRBV7-3	NA	few	TRBJ2-1	CASSDPDSGQQFF	TGTGCCAGCAGCGATCCGGACTCTGGTCAGCAGTTCTTC
TRBV18	TRBD2	NA	TRBJ2-1	CASSFAGTSGRNEQFF	TGTGCCAGCTCATTTGCGGGGACTAGCGGGAGGAATGAGCAGTTCTTC
TRBV6-5	TRBD1	NA	TRBJ2-1	CASSYIATGRSEQFF	TGTGCCAGCAGTTACATCGCGACAGGGCGTAGTGAGCAGTTCTTC
TRBV5-1	TRBD1	few	TRBJ2-5	CASSLEGQGYQETQYF	TGCGCCAGCAGCTTGGAAGGACAGGGATACCAAGAGACCCAGTACTTC
TRBV10-3	TRBD1	few	TRBJ2-4	CAISDPDRGLPKNIQYF	TGTGCCATCAGTGACCCGGACAGGGGGCTCCCCAAAAACATTCAGTACTTC
TRBV24-1	TRBD2	NA	TRBJ2-7	CATSAGGGSSYEQYF	TGTGCCACCAGTGCGGGGGGAGGATCTAGCTACGAGCAGTACTTC
TRBV6-6	NA	NA	TRBJ2-7	CASWDGSYEQYF	TGTGCCAGCTGGGACGGCTCCTACGAGCAGTACTTC
TRBV7-3	TRBD1	few	TRBJ2-7	CASRFRDRGPYEQYF	TGTGCCAGCAGGTTCCGGGACAGGGGGCCCTACGAGCAGTACTTC